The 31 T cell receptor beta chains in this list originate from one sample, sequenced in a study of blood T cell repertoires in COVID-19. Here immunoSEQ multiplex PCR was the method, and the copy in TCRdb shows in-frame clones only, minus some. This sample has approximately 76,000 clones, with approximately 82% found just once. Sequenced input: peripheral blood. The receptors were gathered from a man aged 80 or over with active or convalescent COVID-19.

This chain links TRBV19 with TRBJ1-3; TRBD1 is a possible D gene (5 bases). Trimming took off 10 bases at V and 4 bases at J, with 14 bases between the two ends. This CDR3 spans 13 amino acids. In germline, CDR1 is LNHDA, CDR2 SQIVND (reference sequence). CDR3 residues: CATKTARGNTIYF. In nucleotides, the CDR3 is TGTGCCACCAAGACAGCGCGAGGAAACACCATATATTTT.

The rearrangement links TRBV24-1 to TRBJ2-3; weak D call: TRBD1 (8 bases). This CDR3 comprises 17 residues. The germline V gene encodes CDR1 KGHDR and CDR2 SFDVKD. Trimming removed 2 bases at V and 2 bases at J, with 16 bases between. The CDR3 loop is CATSDSTGGGFTDTQYF. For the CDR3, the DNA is TGTGCCACCAGTGATTCAACAGGGGGGGGCTTCACAGATACGCAGTATTTT.

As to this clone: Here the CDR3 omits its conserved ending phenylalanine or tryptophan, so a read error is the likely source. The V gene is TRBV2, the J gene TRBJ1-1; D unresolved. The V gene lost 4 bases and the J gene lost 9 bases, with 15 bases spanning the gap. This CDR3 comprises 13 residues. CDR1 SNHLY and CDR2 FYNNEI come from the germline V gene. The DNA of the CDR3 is TGTGCCAGCAGTGGCCCTGCGGGCAGTCAAGCTTTCTCT. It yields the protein CASSGPAGSQAFS.

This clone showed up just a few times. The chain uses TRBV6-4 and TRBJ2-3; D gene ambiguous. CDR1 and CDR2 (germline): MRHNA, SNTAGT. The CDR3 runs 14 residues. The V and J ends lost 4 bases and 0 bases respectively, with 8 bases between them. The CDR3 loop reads CASSVAASTDTQYF. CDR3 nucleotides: TGTGCCAGCAGTGTGGCGGCTAGCACAGATACGCAGTATTTT.

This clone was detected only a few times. CDR3 coding DNA: TGTGCCATCAGGACAGGGCTTAACTATGGCTACACCTTC. It translates to CAIRTGLNYGYTF. The gene calls are TRBV10-3 and TRBJ1-2; 7 positions match TRBD1. The CDR3 length is 13 residues. V was clipped by 6 bases and J by 1 base; unmatched bases: 2. Germline V gene lookup returns CDR1 ENHRY and CDR2 SYGVKD.

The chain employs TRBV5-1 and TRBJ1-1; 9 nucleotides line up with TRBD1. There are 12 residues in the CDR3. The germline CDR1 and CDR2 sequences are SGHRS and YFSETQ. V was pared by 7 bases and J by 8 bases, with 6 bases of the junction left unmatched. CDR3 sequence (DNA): TGCGCCAGCGGAACACAGGGGGCCGAAGCTTTCTTT. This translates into CASGTQGAEAFF.

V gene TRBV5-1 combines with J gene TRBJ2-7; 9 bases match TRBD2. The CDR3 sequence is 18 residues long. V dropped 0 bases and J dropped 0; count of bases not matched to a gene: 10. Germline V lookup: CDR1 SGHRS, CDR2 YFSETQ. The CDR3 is CASSLEGSGSYPSYEQYF. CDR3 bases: TGCGCCAGCAGCTTGGAGGGTAGCGGGAGTTATCCCTCCTACGAGCAGTACTTC.

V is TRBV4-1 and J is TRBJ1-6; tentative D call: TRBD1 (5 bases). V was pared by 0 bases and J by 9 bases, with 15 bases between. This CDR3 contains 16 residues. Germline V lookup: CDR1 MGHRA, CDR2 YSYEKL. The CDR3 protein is CASSQDHGGSGSPLHF. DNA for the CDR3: TGCGCCAGCAGCCAAGATCACGGGGGAAGTGGTTCACCCCTCCACTTT.

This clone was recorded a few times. CDR3 in amino acids: CASSLQHSSPLHF. In DNA, the CDR3 is TGTGCCAGCAGCTTGCAACATTCTTCACCCCTCCACTTT. The rearrangement links TRBV11-3 to TRBJ1-6; D gene uncertain. Germline CDR1 is SGHNT and CDR2 is YENEEA. With 3 bases removed from V and 9 bases from J, the gap between germline ends came to 9 bases. The CDR3 runs 13 residues.

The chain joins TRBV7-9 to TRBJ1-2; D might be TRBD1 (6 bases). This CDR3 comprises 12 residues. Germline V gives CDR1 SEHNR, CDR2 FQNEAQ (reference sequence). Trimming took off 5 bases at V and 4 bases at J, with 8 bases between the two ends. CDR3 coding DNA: TGTGCCAGCAGCGACAGGATCTATGGCTACACCTTC. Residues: CASSDRIYGYTF.

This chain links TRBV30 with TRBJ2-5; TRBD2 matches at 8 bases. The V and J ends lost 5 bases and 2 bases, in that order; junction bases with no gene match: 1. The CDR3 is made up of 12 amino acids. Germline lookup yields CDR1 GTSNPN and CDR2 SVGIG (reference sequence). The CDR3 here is CAWGGRQETQYF. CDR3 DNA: TGTGCCTGGGGCGGGAGGCAAGAGACCCAGTACTTC.

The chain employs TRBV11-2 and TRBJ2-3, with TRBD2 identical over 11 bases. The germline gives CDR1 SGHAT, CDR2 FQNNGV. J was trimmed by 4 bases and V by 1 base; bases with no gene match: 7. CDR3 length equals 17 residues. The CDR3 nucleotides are TGTGCCAGCAGCTTAGTCATGTTAGCGGGGGGGCCAGATACGCAGTATTTT. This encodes CASSLVMLAGGPDTQYF. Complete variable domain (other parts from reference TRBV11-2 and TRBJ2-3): EAGVAQSPRYKIIEKRQSVAFWCNPISGHATLYWYQQILGQGPKLLIQFQNNGVVDDSQLPKDRFSAERLKGVDSTLKIQPAKLEDSAVYLCASSLVMLAGGPDTQYFGPGTRLTVL.

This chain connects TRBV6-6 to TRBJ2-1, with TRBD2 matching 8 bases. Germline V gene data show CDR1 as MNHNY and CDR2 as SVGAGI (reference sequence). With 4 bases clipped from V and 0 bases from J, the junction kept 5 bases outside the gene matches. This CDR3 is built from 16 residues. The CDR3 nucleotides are TGTGCCAGCAGTTTCGGGGGGGCTCACTCCTACAATGAGCAGTTCTTC. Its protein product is CASSFGGAHSYNEQFF.

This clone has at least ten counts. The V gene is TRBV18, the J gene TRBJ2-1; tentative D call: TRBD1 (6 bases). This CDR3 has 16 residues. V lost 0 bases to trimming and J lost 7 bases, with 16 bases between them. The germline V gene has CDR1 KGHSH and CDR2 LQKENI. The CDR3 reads CASSPPKGQGLNEQFF. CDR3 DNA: TGTGCCAGCTCACCACCAAAGGGACAAGGGCTAAATGAGCAGTTCTTC. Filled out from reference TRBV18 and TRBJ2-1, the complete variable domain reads NAGVMQNPRHLVRRRGQEARLRCSPMKGHSHVYWYRQLPEEGLKFMVYLQKENIIDESGMPKERFSAEFPKEGPSILRIQQVVRGDSAAYFCASSPPKGQGLNEQFFGPGTRLTVL.

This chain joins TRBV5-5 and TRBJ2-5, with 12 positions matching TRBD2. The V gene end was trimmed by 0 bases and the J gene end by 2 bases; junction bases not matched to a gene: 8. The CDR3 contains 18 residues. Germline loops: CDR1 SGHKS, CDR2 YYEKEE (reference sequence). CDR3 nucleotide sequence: TGTGCCAGCAGCTTGGGCGCTAGCGGGGGGGCTAAACAAGAGACCCAGTACTTC. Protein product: CASSLGASGGAKQETQYF.

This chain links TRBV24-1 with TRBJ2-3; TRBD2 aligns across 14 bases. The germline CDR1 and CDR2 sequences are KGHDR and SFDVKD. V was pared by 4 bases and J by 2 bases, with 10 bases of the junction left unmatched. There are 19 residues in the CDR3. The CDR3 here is CATSERTGTSGSTTDTQYF. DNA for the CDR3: TGTGCCACCAGTGAACGCACCGGGACTAGCGGGAGCACCACAGATACGCAGTATTTT.

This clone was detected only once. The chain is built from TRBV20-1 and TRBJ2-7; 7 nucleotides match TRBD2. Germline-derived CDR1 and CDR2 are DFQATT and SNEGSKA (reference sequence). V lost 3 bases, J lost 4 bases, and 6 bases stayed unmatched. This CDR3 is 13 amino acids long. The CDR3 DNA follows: TGCAGTGCTAGTCACGGGGGGAGGTACGAGCAGTACTTC. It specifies CSASHGGRYEQYF.

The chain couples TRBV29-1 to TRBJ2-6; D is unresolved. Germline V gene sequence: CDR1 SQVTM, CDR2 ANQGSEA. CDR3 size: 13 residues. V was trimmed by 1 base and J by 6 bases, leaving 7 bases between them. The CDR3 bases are TGCAGCGTTGAAGGGCATACGGCCAACGTCCTGACTTTC. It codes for CSVEGHTANVLTF.

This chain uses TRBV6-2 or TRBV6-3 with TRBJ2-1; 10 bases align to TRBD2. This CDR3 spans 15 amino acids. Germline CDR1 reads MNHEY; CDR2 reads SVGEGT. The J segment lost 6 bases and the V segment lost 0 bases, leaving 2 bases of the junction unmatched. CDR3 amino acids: CASSYSRTSGNEQFF. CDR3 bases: TGTGCCAGCAGTTACTCCCGGACTAGCGGCAATGAGCAGTTCTTC.

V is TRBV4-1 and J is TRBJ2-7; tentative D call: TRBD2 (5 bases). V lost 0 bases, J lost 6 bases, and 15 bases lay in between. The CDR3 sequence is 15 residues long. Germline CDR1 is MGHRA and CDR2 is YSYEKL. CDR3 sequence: CASSQDGGRPREQYF. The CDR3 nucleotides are TGCGCCAGCAGCCAAGACGGAGGCCGGCCCCGCGAGCAGTACTTC.

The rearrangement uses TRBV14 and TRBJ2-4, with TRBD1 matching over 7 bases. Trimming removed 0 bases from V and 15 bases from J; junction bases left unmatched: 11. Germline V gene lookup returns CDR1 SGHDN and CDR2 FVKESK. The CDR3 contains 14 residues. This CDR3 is CASSQEIGDSRRYF. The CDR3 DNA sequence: TGTGCCAGCAGCCAAGAGATAGGGGACAGCCGGCGGTACTTC.

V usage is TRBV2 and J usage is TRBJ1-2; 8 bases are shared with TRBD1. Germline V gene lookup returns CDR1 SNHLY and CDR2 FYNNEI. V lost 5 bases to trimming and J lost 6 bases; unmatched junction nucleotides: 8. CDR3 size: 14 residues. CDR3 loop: CASSLQGARDGYTF. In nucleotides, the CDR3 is TGTGCCAGCAGTTTGCAGGGGGCGCGGGATGGCTACACCTTC.

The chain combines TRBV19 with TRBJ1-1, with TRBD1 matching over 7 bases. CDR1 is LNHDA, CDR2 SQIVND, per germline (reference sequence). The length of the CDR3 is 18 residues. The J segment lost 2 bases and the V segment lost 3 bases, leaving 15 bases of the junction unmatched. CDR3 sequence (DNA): TGTGCCAGTAGTATCCCACCAGGGGGTGTGGGTAGAAACACTGAAGCTTTCTTT. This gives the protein CASSIPPGGVGRNTEAFF.

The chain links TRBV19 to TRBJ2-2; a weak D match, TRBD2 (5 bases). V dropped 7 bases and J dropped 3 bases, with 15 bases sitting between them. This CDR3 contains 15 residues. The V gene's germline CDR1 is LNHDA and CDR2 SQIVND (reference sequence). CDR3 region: CASTADGLHTGELFF. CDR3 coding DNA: TGTGCCAGTACCGCAGATGGACTTCACACCGGGGAGCTGTTTTTT. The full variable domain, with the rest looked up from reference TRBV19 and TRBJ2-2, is DGGITQSPKYLFRKEGQNVTLSCEQNLNHDAMYWYRQDPGQGLRLIYYSQIVNDFQKGDIAEGYSVSREKKESFPLTVTSAQKNPTAFYLCASTADGLHTGELFFGEGSRLTVL.

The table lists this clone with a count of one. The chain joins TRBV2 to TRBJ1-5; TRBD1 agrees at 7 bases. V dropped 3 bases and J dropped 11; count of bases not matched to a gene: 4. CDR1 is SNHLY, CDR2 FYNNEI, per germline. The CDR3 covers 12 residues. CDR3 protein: CASSDLGTAQHF. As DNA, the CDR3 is TGTGCCAGCAGTGATTTGGGGACAGCCCAGCATTTT.

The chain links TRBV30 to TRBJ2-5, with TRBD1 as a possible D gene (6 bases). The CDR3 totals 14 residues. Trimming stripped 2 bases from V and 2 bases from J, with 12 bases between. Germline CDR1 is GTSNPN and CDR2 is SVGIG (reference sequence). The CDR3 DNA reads TGTGCCTGGAGTTTCCTAAGGGGGCAAGAGACCCAGTACTTC. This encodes CAWSFLRGQETQYF.

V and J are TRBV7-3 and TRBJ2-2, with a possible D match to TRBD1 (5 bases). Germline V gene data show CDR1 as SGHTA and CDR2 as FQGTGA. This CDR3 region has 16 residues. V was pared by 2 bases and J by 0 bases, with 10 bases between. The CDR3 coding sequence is TGTGCCAGCAGCTTACAAGGGGTTGCGAACACCGGGGAGCTGTTTTTT. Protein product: CASSLQGVANTGELFF.

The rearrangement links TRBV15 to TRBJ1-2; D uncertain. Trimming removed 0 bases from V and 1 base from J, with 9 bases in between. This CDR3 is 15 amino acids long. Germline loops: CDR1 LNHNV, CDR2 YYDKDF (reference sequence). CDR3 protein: CATSRDLGGNYGYTF. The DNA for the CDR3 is TGTGCCACCAGCAGAGATCTAGGAGGTAACTATGGCTACACCTTC.

As DNA, the CDR3 is TGCGCCAGCAGACTAGCGGGGGGGAACAATGAGCAGTTCTTC. It encodes CASRLAGGNNEQFF. The chain combines TRBV10-2 with TRBJ2-1, with 13 bases fitting TRBD2. Germline lookup yields CDR1 WSHSY and CDR2 SAAADI. The CDR3 runs to 14 residues. V trimming: 6 bases; J trimming: 5 bases; junction bases outside the gene matches: 1.

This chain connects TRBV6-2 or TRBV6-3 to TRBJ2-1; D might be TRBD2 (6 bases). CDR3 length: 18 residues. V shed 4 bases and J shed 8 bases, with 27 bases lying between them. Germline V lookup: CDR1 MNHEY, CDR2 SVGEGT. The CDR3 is CASSSPAGAGPSGDEQFF. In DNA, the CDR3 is TGTGCCAGCAGTTCTCCCGCCGGGGCGGGGCCGTCGGGGGATGAGCAGTTCTTC.

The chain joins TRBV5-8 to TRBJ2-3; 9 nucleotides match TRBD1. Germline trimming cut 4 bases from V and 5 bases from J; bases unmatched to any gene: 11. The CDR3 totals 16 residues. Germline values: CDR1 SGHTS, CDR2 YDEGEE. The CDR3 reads CASSRGGTGPVDTQYF. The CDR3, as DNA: TGTGCCAGCAGCCGGGGTGGGACAGGGCCGGTAGATACGCAGTATTTT.